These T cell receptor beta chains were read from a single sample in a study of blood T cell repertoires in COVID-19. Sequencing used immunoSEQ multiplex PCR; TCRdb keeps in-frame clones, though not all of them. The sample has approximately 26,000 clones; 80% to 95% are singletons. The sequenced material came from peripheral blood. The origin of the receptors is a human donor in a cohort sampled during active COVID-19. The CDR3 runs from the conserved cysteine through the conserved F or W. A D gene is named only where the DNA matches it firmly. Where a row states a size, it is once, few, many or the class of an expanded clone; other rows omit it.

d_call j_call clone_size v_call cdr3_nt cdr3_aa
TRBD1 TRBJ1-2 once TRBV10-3 TGTGCCATCAGTGAGGGACAGGGCTATGGCTACACCTTC CAISEGQGYGYTF
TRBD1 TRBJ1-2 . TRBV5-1 TGCGCCAGCAGCTTGACAGGGGGCACCCTTAACTATGGCTACACCTTC CASSLTGGTLNYGYTF
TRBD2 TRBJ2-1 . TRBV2 TGTGCCAGCAGTGGACTAGCGAGCTACAATGAGCAGTTCTTC CASSGLASYNEQFF
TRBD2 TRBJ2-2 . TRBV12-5 TGTGCTAGTGGTTTGGACGTTAGCGGGGGCGTTACCGGGGAGCTGTTTTTT CASGLDVSGGVTGELFF
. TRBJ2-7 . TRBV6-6 TGTGCCAGCGGTTCATTCCCCTCGACAGGAACCTACGAGCAGTACTTC CASGSFPSTGTYEQYF
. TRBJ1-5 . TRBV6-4 TGTGCCAGCAGTGACTCGCCAGGGCGTAGGCCCCAGCATTTT CASSDSPGRRPQHF
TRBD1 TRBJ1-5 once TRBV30 TGTGCCTGGAGTCCCGGGACAGGGTACGATAGCAATCAGCCCCAGCATTTT CAWSPGTGYDSNQPQHF
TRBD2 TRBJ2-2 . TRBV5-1 TGCGCCAGCAGCTTACCGGGACTAGTGGGCGGGGAGCTGTTTTTT CASSLPGLVGGELFF
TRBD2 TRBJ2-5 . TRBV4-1 TGCGCCAGCAGCCAACTAGCGGGGGGAATTAGGATTGAGACCCAGTACTTC CASSQLAGGIRIETQYF
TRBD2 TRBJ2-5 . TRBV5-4 TGTGCCAGCAGCTTGAAGGCTAGCGGAAACCAAGAGACCCAGTACTTC CASSLKASGNQETQYF
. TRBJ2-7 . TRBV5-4 TGTGCCAGCAGCTATCCGGCGGCTTACGAGCAGTACTTC CASSYPAAYEQYF
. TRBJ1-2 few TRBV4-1 TGCGCCAGCAGCCAAGGGTGGGCCAGCTATGGCTACACCTTC CASSQGWASYGYTF
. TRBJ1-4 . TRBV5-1 TGCGCCAGCAGCTTGGGCCCCCGCGGGTCGGCTAATGAAAAACTGTTTTTT CASSLGPRGSANEKLFF
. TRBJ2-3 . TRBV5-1 TGCGCCAGCAGCTTACCGGGACTCCCCTCTAGAGATACGCAGTATTTT CASSLPGLPSRDTQYF
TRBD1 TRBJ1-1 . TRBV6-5 TGTGCCAGTAGAACAGGGGGTCTCGGGACTGAAGCTTTCTTT CASRTGGLGTEAFF
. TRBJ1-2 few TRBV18 TGTGCCAGCTCACTTGCGACGGGGGGCTATGGCTACACCTTC CASSLATGGYGYTF
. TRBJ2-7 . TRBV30 TGTGCCTGGAGTGTACGGCAGGGGTACGAGCAGTACTTC CAWSVRQGYEQYF
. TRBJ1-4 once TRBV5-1 TGCGCCAGCAGCTTTCGGGGGGGCGCTGATGAAAAACTGTTTTTT CASSFRGGADEKLFF
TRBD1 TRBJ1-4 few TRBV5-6 TGTGCCAGCAGCTTGGGACAGGGGCCCGCAACTAATGAAAAACTGTTTTTT CASSLGQGPATNEKLFF
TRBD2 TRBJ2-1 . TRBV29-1 TGCAGCGTCGCAAAGATACGGGAGGTGGGGAATGAGCAGTTCTTC CSVAKIREVGNEQFF
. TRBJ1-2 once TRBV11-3 TGTGCCAGCAGCTTAGGAGGGAACTATGGCTACACCTTC CASSLGGNYGYTF
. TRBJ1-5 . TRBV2 TGTGCCAGCAGTACAGGCAACGGGAATCAGCCCCAGCATTTT CASSTGNGNQPQHF
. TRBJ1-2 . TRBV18 TGTGCCAGCTCACCCGCTCCTGGGGACACCAGGGGCTACACCTTC CASSPAPGDTRGYTF
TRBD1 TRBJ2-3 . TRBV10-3 TGTGCCATCAGTGATTCAGGACAGGGGCTCACAGATACGCAGTATTTT CAISDSGQGLTDTQYF
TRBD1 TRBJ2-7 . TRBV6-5 TGTGCCAGCAGGGGGACAGGGACCTACGAGCAGTACTTC CASRGTGTYEQYF
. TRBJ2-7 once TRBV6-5 TGTGCCAGCAGTAGACAGAGCGCCTACGAGCAGTACTTC CASSRQSAYEQYF
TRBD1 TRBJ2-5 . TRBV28 TGTGCCAGCAGACAGACAGGGACGGGTGAGACCCAGTACTTC CASRQTGTGETQYF
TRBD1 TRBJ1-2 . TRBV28 TGTGCCAGCAGTTTTTTACCCGGGACAGGAGGGAGCTATGGCTACACCTTC CASSFLPGTGGSYGYTF
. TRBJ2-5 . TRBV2 TGTGCCAGCATCCCCGGACAGTTCCAAGAGACCCAGTACTTC CASIPGQFQETQYF
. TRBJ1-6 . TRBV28 TGTGCCAGCAGCCCCAGGTCCCCCGGGGACTATAATTCACCCCTCCACTTT CASSPRSPGDYNSPLHF
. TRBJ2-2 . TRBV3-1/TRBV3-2 TGTGCCAGCAGCCTAACAGGGAGGGGTAAAACCGGGGAGCTGTTTTTT CASSLTGRGKTGELFF
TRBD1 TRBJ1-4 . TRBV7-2 TGTGCCAGCAGCTCCCGGACAGGGTCTAATGAAAAACTGTTTTTT CASSSRTGSNEKLFF
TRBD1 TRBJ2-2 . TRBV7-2 TGTGCCAGCAGCTTTCTCCAGGGGGCACGTTTCACCGGGGAGCTGTTTTTT CASSFLQGARFTGELFF
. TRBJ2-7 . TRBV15 TGTGCCACCAGCAGAGAACAACGGCCATCGGGGAACGAGCAGTACTTC CATSREQRPSGNEQYF
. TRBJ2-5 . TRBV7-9 TGTGCCAGCAGCTTAGAGTGGGGCAGGGGCTCGGAGACCCAGTACTTC CASSLEWGRGSETQYF
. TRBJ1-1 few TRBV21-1 TGTGCCAGCAGCAAAGAAGTCGGGAACACTGAAGCTTTCTTT CASSKEVGNTEAFF
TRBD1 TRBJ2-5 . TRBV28 TGTGCCAGCAGTTTATCCGGGACAGGGCGGACCCAGTACTTC CASSLSGTGRTQYF
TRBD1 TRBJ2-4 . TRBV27 TGTGCCAGCAGTGGCGGGACAGGGACTTCTTTC CASSGGTGTSF
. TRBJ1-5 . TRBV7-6 TGTGCCAGCAGCTTAGCTTTTCGTGCAGGGAGGAATCAGCCCCAGCATTTT CASSLAFRAGRNQPQHF
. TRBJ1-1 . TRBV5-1 TGCGCCAGCAGCGTCAGGGAGAACACTGAAGCTTTCTTT CASSVRENTEAFF
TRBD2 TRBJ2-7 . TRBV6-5 TGTGCCAGCAGTTACAACGGGGGGGTATACGAGCAGTACTTC CASSYNGGVYEQYF
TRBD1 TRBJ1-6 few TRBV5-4 TGTGCCAGCAGCTTGGGTCAGGGGGCTAATTCACCCCTCCACTTT CASSLGQGANSPLHF